Presented here are 29 T cell receptor beta chains from one specimen sequenced in a study of blood T cells in healthy people across ages. With a J-beta primer mix and a sample-barcoded 5' primer, a second PCR ran 7 to 11 cycles. TCRdb passed the 5' RACE reads through MiXCR, listing each CDR3 protein once. The repertoire includes around 870,000 distinct CDR3 sequences, 29% of them detected once, and 17% sits in the top ten. Material for sequencing was blood. All receptors come from a woman older than 75 in good health.

Turning to this clonotype: This clone may be a read error of a much larger clone one base away. The chain uses TRBV29-1 and TRBJ2-3; tentatively, D is TRBD1 (7 bases). The V end was cut by 4 bases, the J end by 2 bases, with 16 bases between. Germline V gives CDR1 SQVTM, CDR2 ANQGSEA. The CDR3 spans 15 residues. CDR3 residues: CSVGVGGQFTDTQYF. In nucleotides, the CDR3 is TGCAGCGTTGGTGTGGGGGGACAGTTCACAGATACGCAGTATTTT.

The J gene is TRBJ2-7, the V gene TRBV14, with TRBD1 identical over 7 bases. Unmatched junction bases numbered 10, after V lost 2 bases and J lost 3 bases. Germline values: CDR1 SGHDN, CDR2 FVKESK. This CDR3 contains 16 residues. CDR3 amino acids: CASSQSGQDHLYEQYF. The CDR3 DNA sequence: TGTGCCAGCAGCCAAAGCGGACAGGACCACCTCTACGAGCAGTACTTC.

Many counts were recorded for this clonotype. The chain recombines TRBV7-2 with TRBJ2-7, with D maybe TRBD1 (6 bases). Trimming removed 4 bases from V and 6 bases from J, with 19 bases in between. The CDR3 has 15 amino acids. Germline V CDR1 and CDR2: SGHTA, FQGNSA. CDR3 DNA: TGTGCCAGCAGCTCTGCTCAGGGGATTATCGGCGAGCAGTACTTC. Translated: CASSSAQGIIGEQYF.

This clonotype has a count of ten or more. This sequence joins TRBV20-1 and TRBJ2-5; 10 bases fit TRBD2. From germline, CDR1 is DFQATT and CDR2 SNEGSKA (reference sequence). The CDR3 has 14 residues. The trim removed 2 bases at V and 4 bases at J, leaving 4 bases unmatched. The DNA for the CDR3 is TGCAGTGCTAGAAACGTAGCGGGGGGAGAGACCCAGTACTTC. It is translated as CSARNVAGGETQYF.

This clonotype was observed many times. The V and J genes are TRBV2 and TRBJ2-7, with D possibly being TRBD1 (6 bases). CDR3 length equals 13 residues. With 5 bases removed from V and 5 bases from J, the gap between germline ends came to 13 bases. Germline CDR1 is SNHLY and CDR2 is FYNNEI. CDR3: CASSYNRADEQYF. The CDR3 DNA reads as TGTGCCAGCAGTTATAACAGGGCGGACGAGCAGTACTTC.

This clonotype was detected many times. The chain combines TRBV27 with TRBJ1-2; no firm D call. Trimming removed 3 bases from V and 3 bases from J, with 11 bases in between. The CDR3 runs to 14 residues. Germline V CDR1 and CDR2: MNHEY, SMNVEV (reference sequence). CDR3 residues: CASSFNRADYGYTF. In nucleotides, the CDR3 is TGTGCCAGCAGTTTCAACCGGGCCGACTATGGCTACACCTTC.

In DNA, the CDR3 is TGTGCCTGTCTCCGGGGAGCAACTGGAAACACCATATATTTT. Its translation: CACLRGATGNTIYF. The gene calls are TRBV30 and TRBJ1-3; D is unclear. Trimming left V 6 bases short and J 2 bases short, with 14 bases between. The CDR3 extends over 14 amino acids. CDR1 and CDR2 (germline): GTSNPN, SVGIG (reference sequence).

In the case of this clonotype: One end of the junction does not line up with germline, which may come from a read error. The J gene is TRBJ1-1, the V gene TRBV29-1, with 8 bases that match TRBD1. From germline, CDR1 is SQVTM and CDR2 ANQGSEA. The CDR3 runs to 12 residues. CDR3 in amino acids: CSGDRSNTEVFF. CDR3 DNA: TGCAGCGGGGACAGGTCGAACACTGAAGTTTTCTTT.

This rearrangement joins TRBV11-3 to TRBJ2-1; D may match TRBD1 or TRBD2 (5 bases each). CDR3 length: 19 residues. The V gene's germline CDR1 is SGHNT and CDR2 YENEEA. V was clipped by 5 bases and J by 0 bases, with 23 bases between them. The CDR3 reads CASSESQGGYPSSYNEQFF. DNA for the CDR3: TGTGCCAGCAGCGAATCTCAGGGCGGGTACCCGAGCTCCTACAATGAGCAGTTCTTC.

This clonotype was detected ten times or more. Since a much larger clone is just one base distant, this may be a read error. The CDR3 is CASRPGRGGNEQYF. The CDR3 DNA reads TGTGCCAGCAGGCCCGGCAGGGGAGGGAATGAGCAGTACTTC. This chain uses TRBV6-6 with TRBJ2-5; TRBD2 is a possible D gene (7 bases). The CDR3 has 14 residues. V lost 6 bases and J 11 bases, leaving 22 bases between the germline ends. CDR1 is MNHNY, CDR2 SVGAGI, per germline (reference sequence).

In regard to this clonotype: It may be a read error: a sequence one base away is much more abundant. The chain links TRBV14 to TRBJ2-1, with TRBD2 matching over 9 bases. The CDR3 loop spans 15 amino acids. Germline CDR1 and CDR2: SGHDN and FVKESK. Here the CDR3 reads CAGSSILAGNNEQFF. The DNA of the CDR3 is TGTGCCGGCAGCTCCATTCTAGCGGGAAACAATGAGCAGTTCTTC.

In DNA form, the CDR3 reads TGTGCCACCTTGGGCCCCTACAGGGAGAGGACTGAAGCTTTCTTT. Protein: CATLGPYRERTEAFF. This chain connects TRBV6-2 or TRBV6-3 to TRBJ1-1; D is perhaps TRBD1 (6 bases). Germline V gene lookup returns CDR1 MNHEY and CDR2 SVGEGT. Trimming cost V 10 bases and J 5 bases, with 23 bases left between them. The CDR3 loop spans 15 amino acids.

As DNA, the CDR3 is TGTGCCAGCAGCCGCCGCGGACAGAGAAATTCACCCCTCCACTTT. Protein: CASSRRGQRNSPLHF. J is TRBJ1-6 and V is TRBV7-2, with D possibly matching TRBD1 (6 bases). Looked up from germline, CDR1 is SGHTA and CDR2 is FQGNSA. Trimming left V 5 bases short and J 7 bases short, with 15 bases between. The CDR3 runs 15 residues.

The V gene is TRBV5-1, the J gene TRBJ2-3; 10 bases fit TRBD1. Per the germline V gene, CDR1 is SGHRS and CDR2 is YFSETQ. This CDR3 comprises 13 residues. V trimming: 9 bases; J trimming: 2 bases; junction bases outside the gene matches: 3. The CDR3 here is CATGTGDTDTQYF. CDR3 DNA: TGCGCCACCGGGACAGGGGACACAGATACGCAGTATTTT.

This clonotype showed up many times. This chain uses TRBV5-6 with TRBJ2-1; TRBD1 agrees at 8 bases. With V trimmed by 3 bases and J by 12 bases, 8 bases remained unmatched. CDR1 and CDR2 from the germline V gene are SGHDT and YYEEEE. The CDR3 has 13 residues. The CDR3 bases are TGTGCCAGCAGCTCCAGGGGGCGCCCGGTGCAGTTCTTC. It codes for CASSSRGRPVQFF.

This clonotype came up a few times. The rearrangement joins TRBV7-2 to TRBJ2-5, with 15 bases that match TRBD2. Germline V gene data show CDR1 as SGHTA and CDR2 as FQGNSA. V was pared by 5 bases and J by 5 bases, with 9 bases of the junction left unmatched. The CDR3 runs 17 residues. The CDR3 DNA reads as TGTGCCAGCAGCGCCGGACTAGCGGGGGGGCCAGGGGAGACCCAGTACTTC. Translation gives CASSAGLAGGPGETQYF.

In the case of this clonotype: Compared with germline, one end of the junction differs, possibly owing to a read error. The V gene is TRBV20-1, the J gene TRBJ1-4; D gene unclear. The CDR3 has 14 residues. CDR1 and CDR2 from the germline V gene are DFQATT and SNEGSKA (reference sequence). CDR3 nucleotide sequence: TGCAGTGCTAGGGACTCTGGTTCTAATGGAAAACTGTTTTTT. Translating it yields CSARDSGSNGKLFF.

This clonotype has a handful of counts. This chain joins TRBV20-1 and TRBJ2-7, with D possibly being TRBD1 (6 bases). CDR1 and CDR2 from the germline V gene are DFQATT and SNEGSKA (reference sequence). The CDR3 has 15 residues. The V end lost 5 bases, the J end lost 3 bases, and 20 bases lay between the germline ends. The CDR3 region is CSAYKQGSPRYEQYF. CDR3 DNA: TGCAGTGCTTACAAACAGGGCTCTCCGCGCTACGAGCAGTACTTC.

The chain has TRBV6-1 and TRBJ2-7, with TRBD2 matching over 8 bases. This CDR3 comprises 14 residues. Trimming cost V 4 bases and J 3 bases; bases outside gene matches: 5. Germline V gives CDR1 MNHNS, CDR2 SASEGT. As DNA, the CDR3 is TGTGCCAGCAGTGCACTACGGGGGGGCTACGAGCAGTACTTC. Amino acid sequence: CASSALRGGYEQYF.

This clonotype occurred many times. V gene TRBV7-2 combines with J gene TRBJ2-7; D is unresolved. There are 13 residues in the CDR3. Germline assignment: CDR1 SGHTA and CDR2 FQGNSA. V was trimmed by 3 bases and J by 6 bases, leaving 12 bases between them. The CDR3 DNA sequence: TGTGCCAGCAGCTTGACCCGACAAACCGAGCAGTACTTC. Translation: CASSLTRQTEQYF.

This clonotype was observed at least ten times. The V call is TRBV28, the J call TRBJ2-3; a possible D gene is TRBD2 (6 bases). This CDR3 contains 14 residues. Germline loops: CDR1 MDHEN, CDR2 SYDVKM. Trimming removed 6 bases at V and 3 bases at J, with 13 bases between. The CDR3 DNA sequence: TGTGCCAGCAGGTCGGGACTCACTACAGATACGCAGTATTTT. Encoded protein: CASRSGLTTDTQYF.

This clonotype came up many times. The rearrangement uses TRBV29-1 and TRBJ2-5; 9 nucleotides line up with TRBD1. Trimming took 7 bases from V and 4 from J; bases not matched to a gene: 13. This CDR3 region has 15 residues. The germline V gene has CDR1 SQVTM and CDR2 ANQGSEA. In DNA form, the CDR3 reads TGCAGCGCCTATCCGGGGACAGGGTCTCGAGAGACCCAGTACTTC. Protein sequence: CSAYPGTGSRETQYF. Together with reference TRBV29-1 and TRBJ2-5, the CDR3 gives the full variable domain: SAVISQKPSRDICQRGTSLTIQCQVDSQVTMMFWYRQQPGQSLTLIATANQGSEATYESGFVIDKFPISRPNLTFSTLTVSNMSPEDSSIYLCSAYPGTGSRETQYFGPGTRLLVL.

V is TRBV7-2 and J is TRBJ1-2; D perhaps matches TRBD1 (6 bases). The CDR3 contains 17 residues. Trimming pared 5 bases from V and 1 base from J, leaving 20 bases between. From germline, CDR1 is SGHTA and CDR2 FQGNSA. The CDR3 is CASSLADGTSFNYGYTF. The CDR3 region has the DNA TGTGCCAGCAGCCTCGCCGACGGGACATCCTTTAACTATGGCTACACCTTC. Full variable domain (remainder filled in from reference TRBV7-2 and TRBJ1-2): GAGVSQSPSNKVTEKGKDVELRCDPISGHTALYWYRQSLGQGLEFLIYFQGNSAPDKSGLPSDRFSAERTGGSVSTLTIQRTQQEDSAVYLCASSLADGTSFNYGYTFGSGTRLTVV.

This clonotype was observed at least ten times. The chain uses TRBV7-2 and TRBJ2-1, with D possibly matching TRBD2 (6 bases). CDR1 SGHTA and CDR2 FQGNSA come from the germline V gene. The CDR3 loop spans 15 amino acids. Trimming shortened V by 3 bases and J by 3 bases, and 12 bases separated the two germline ends. The DNA for the CDR3 is TGTGCCAGCAGCTTTGGAGGGACCATCTACAATGAGCAGTTCTTC. As protein: CASSFGGTIYNEQFF.

Of note for this clonotype: A much larger clone differs by one base, so this may be a read error. This sequence joins TRBV2 and TRBJ2-1, with 11 bases identical to TRBD2. The CDR3 is 14 amino acids. Per the germline V gene, CDR1 is SNHLY and CDR2 is FYNNEI. The CDR3 coding sequence is TGTGCCAATCCCGGGACTAGCGGACACAATAAGCAGTTCTTC. Translation gives CANPGTSGHNKQFF.

This clonotype was seen only once. This chain joins TRBV7-2 and TRBJ2-4; D unclear. Germline CDR1 and CDR2: SGHTA and FQGNSA. The V and J ends lost 6 bases and 5 bases respectively, with 8 bases between them. The CDR3 has 12 residues. CDR3 sequence (DNA): TGTGCCAGCAGATTAAATCAAAACATTCAGTACTTC. Translating gives CASRLNQNIQYF.

This clonotype was seen repeatedly, ten times or more. The CDR3 nucleotides read TGTGCCAGCAGCTATACGCAAGGGCCGGGTAGCCCCCTAAGTGGGTACAATGAGCAGTTCTTC. This codes for CASSYTQGPGSPLSGYNEQFF. The V and J genes are TRBV11-1 and TRBJ2-1; D is ambiguous. This CDR3 contains 21 residues. The ends were cut back, 4 bases at V and 4 bases at J, with 32 bases in the middle. From germline, CDR1 is SGHAT and CDR2 FQDESV (reference sequence).

Ten or more counts support this clonotype. The chain joins TRBV7-9 to TRBJ2-5, with a possible D match to TRBD2 (5 bases). The CDR3 extends over 14 amino acids. V dropped 5 bases and J dropped 2 bases, with 12 bases sitting between them. The V gene's germline CDR1 is SEHNR and CDR2 FQNEAQ (reference sequence). The CDR3 spells CASSQAALQETQYF. Here the CDR3 DNA reads TGTGCCAGCAGCCAAGCGGCTTTGCAAGAGACCCAGTACTTC.

This clonotype was detected ten times or more. This chain uses TRBV20-1 with TRBJ2-3, with a possible D match to TRBD2 (5 bases). The CDR3 totals 15 residues. V was trimmed by 8 bases and J by 3 bases, leaving 21 bases between them. From germline, CDR1 is DFQATT and CDR2 SNEGSKA (reference sequence). The CDR3 reads CSTTPPRRVTDTQYF. The CDR3 coding sequence is TGCAGTACTACCCCCCCTAGGCGGGTAACAGATACGCAGTATTTT.